This TCR beta chain was documented in a study of identical twins' blood T cells. The V end lost 0 bases, the J end lost 5 bases, and 7 bases lay between the germline ends. CDR3 length: 13 residues. CDR1 is ENHRY, CDR2 SYGVKD, per germline. Ten or more counts support this clonotype. Three pairs of healthy female monozygous twins were the donors. Reared together, all three twin pairs probably met the same infectious agents and vaccines. Libraries were made from RNA as TCR cDNA, using a modified protocol. TCRdb analysed the 5' RACE reads with MiXCR anew, one entry per CDR3 protein. The data contain 350,000 to 450,000 distinct CDR3 sequences, roughly 31% of them seen just once; the ten biggest clones take up about 6%.

The TCR was taken from a woman between 18 and 49 years old in good health. This chain connects TRBV10-3 to TRBJ1-1; TRBD1 is a possible D gene (5 bases). The sequenced material came from PBMCs. CDR3 sequence (DNA): TGTGCCATCAGTGAGTCTCAGGGTACTGAAGCTTTCTTT. It is translated as CAISESQGTEAFF.